These 30 T cell receptor beta chains were all obtained from the same sample, sequenced in a study of identical twins (dated by TCRdb to 2016 to 2018). The method was 5' RACE. TCRdb shows the sequencer as Illumina HiSeq 2000. TCRdb took the public reads, trimmed them with fastp at Q25, ran MiXCR for clone calling and kept in-frame beta chains. Under each unique CDR3 protein, matching rows form one entry showing the most common genes and DNA. The sample table shows about 520,000 distinct CDR3 sequences, and roughly a fifth are seen once. Of the sample, 0.8% to 1% falls within the top ten clones. These sequences were also reported in another study, on T cells expressing NK-cell markers.

Sequencing input: CD4+ T cells sorted from blood. The receptors here all came from a woman between 18 and 29 years old in good health.

This clonotype was seen a handful of times. The rearrangement uses TRBV20-1 and TRBJ2-3, with D unresolved. Trimming removed 5 bases from V and 1 base from J, with 7 bases in between. The germline V gene has CDR1 DFQATT and CDR2 SNEGSKA (reference sequence). The CDR3 runs to 12 residues. CDR3 sequence reads: CSAELGTDTQYF. The CDR3 coding sequence is TGCAGTGCTGAACTCGGCACAGATACGCAGTATTTT.

J is TRBJ2-3 and V is TRBV12-3 or TRBV12-4, with TRBD2 matching over 10 bases. The CDR3 spans 19 residues. Trimming cost V 11 bases and J 4 bases; bases outside gene matches: 24. The CDR3 region is CACCLRIGGLAGDPDTQYF. As DNA, the CDR3 is TGTGCCTGCTGTTTAAGGATCGGTGGGCTAGCGGGAGACCCAGATACGCAGTATTTT.

This clonotype was seen at least ten times. V gene TRBV5-1 combines with J gene TRBJ2-2, with D possibly TRBD2 on 5 matching bases. Germline CDR1 is SGHRS and CDR2 is YFSETQ. The CDR3 is made up of 14 amino acids. The V end lost 0 bases, the J end lost 4 bases, and 7 bases lay between the germline ends. CDR3 residues: CASSLEGATGELFF. In DNA form, the CDR3 reads TGCGCCAGCAGCTTGGAGGGAGCCACCGGGGAGCTGTTTTTT.

The V and J genes are TRBV5-1 and TRBJ2-1; TRBD2 matches at 7 bases. CDR3 length equals 17 residues. Per germline, CDR1 SGHRS and CDR2 YFSETQ. The V segment lost 0 bases and the J segment 10 bases; nucleotides outside the gene matches: 16. Here the CDR3 reads CASSLGVTTRLGGEQFF. As DNA, the CDR3 is TGCGCCAGCAGCTTGGGGGTGACGACTCGCTTGGGAGGGGAGCAGTTCTTC.

The rearrangement uses TRBV3-1 and TRBJ2-1; D gene unclear. Germline assignment: CDR1 LGHDT and CDR2 YNNKEL (reference sequence). Trimming stripped 2 bases from V and 5 bases from J, with 4 bases between. The CDR3 is made up of 12 amino acids. The CDR3 nucleotides are TGTGCCAGCAGCCAATTAGACAATGAGCAGTTCTTC. Its protein is CASSQLDNEQFF.

This clonotype was observed a handful of times. The chain is built from TRBV7-2 and TRBJ1-2, with unresolved D. V was cut by 2 bases and J by 8 bases, with 18 bases left in between. CDR1 SGHTA and CDR2 FQGNSA come from the germline V gene. This CDR3 comprises 15 residues. The CDR3 spells CASSLRLDPVGGYTF. CDR3 nucleotide sequence: TGTGCCAGCAGCTTACGACTTGACCCGGTGGGAGGCTACACCTTC.

The V call is TRBV6-2 or TRBV6-3, the J call TRBJ2-1, with D unresolved. Trimming shortened V by 2 bases and J by 6 bases, and 20 bases separated the two germline ends. Germline-derived CDR1 and CDR2 are MNHEY and SVGEGT. The CDR3 runs to 17 residues. Here the CDR3 DNA reads TGTGCCAGCAGTTACCAGGATTCACTCCCAACGGGCAATGAGCAGTTCTTC. Its translation: CASSYQDSLPTGNEQFF.

The chain has TRBV6-5 and TRBJ1-1; possible D gene TRBD1, 5 bases. Germline V gene sequence: CDR1 MNHEY, CDR2 SVGAGI. The CDR3 is 12 amino acids. The V gene lost 2 bases and the J gene lost 8 bases, with 9 bases spanning the gap. The CDR3 DNA sequence: TGTGCCAGCAGTTACCGGGACGGAGAAGCTTTCTTT. Protein sequence: CASSYRDGEAFF.

This sequence joins TRBV6-1 and TRBJ2-5, with D possibly TRBD2 on 5 matching bases. CDR3 length equals 13 residues. Per the germline V gene, CDR1 is MNHNS and CDR2 is SASEGT. With 7 bases removed from V and 0 bases from J, the gap between germline ends came to 9 bases. CDR3 DNA: TGTGCCAGCACCCGGACTCACCAAGAGACCCAGTACTTC. It codes for CASTRTHQETQYF.

This rearrangement joins TRBV3-1 to TRBJ2-1; D might be TRBD2 (5 bases). The CDR3 runs to 12 residues. V lost 2 bases to trimming and J lost 15 bases, with 14 bases between them. Germline loops: CDR1 LGHDT, CDR2 YNNKEL (reference sequence). CDR3 nucleotide sequence: TGTGCCAGCAGCCAAACGGGCGGGCAGAGGTTCTTC. It codes for CASSQTGGQRFF.

V gene TRBV12-5 combines with J gene TRBJ2-1; D may match TRBD1 or TRBD2 (5 bases each). The CDR3 is 13 residues long. Trimming shortened V by 5 bases and J by 10 bases, and 15 bases separated the two germline ends. Looked up from germline, CDR1 is LGHNT and CDR2 is FRNRAP. CDR3 residues: CASGPHNRGEQFF. CDR3 DNA: TGTGCTAGTGGTCCCCATAACCGGGGCGAGCAGTTCTTC.

This clonotype has only a few counts. The rearrangement links TRBV4-2 to TRBJ2-7, with D perhaps assigned TRBD1 or TRBD2 (5 bases each). Germline V lookup: CDR1 LGHNA, CDR2 YNFKEQ. V dropped 0 bases and J dropped 4 bases, with 19 bases sitting between them. This CDR3 is built from 17 residues. The CDR3 region is CASSQDLKNWGPYEQYF. Written as DNA, the CDR3 is TGTGCCAGCAGCCAAGATCTTAAGAATTGGGGACCTTACGAGCAGTACTTC.

This clonotype was detected only a few times. This sequence joins TRBV20-1 and TRBJ2-7, with a possible D match to TRBD1 (6 bases). Germline V lookup: CDR1 DFQATT, CDR2 SNEGSKA (reference sequence). V was cut by 1 base and J by 5 bases, with 18 bases left in between. This CDR3 comprises 15 residues. The CDR3 protein is CSARGPGAVPHEQYF. In nucleotides, the CDR3 is TGCAGTGCTAGAGGCCCAGGGGCGGTACCACACGAGCAGTACTTC.

The chain is built from TRBV28 and TRBJ1-1; 8 bases align to TRBD1. CDR1 MDHEN and CDR2 SYDVKM come from the germline V gene. The CDR3 runs to 16 residues. J lost 3 bases, V lost 7 bases, and 13 bases had no gene match. For the CDR3, the DNA is TGTGCCAGCACTTTCCGCCCCGGACAGGGAGACACTGAAGCTTTCTTT. Residues: CASTFRPGQGDTEAFF.

This rearrangement joins TRBV6-1 to TRBJ1-1, with D perhaps TRBD1 (6 bases). Per germline, CDR1 MNHNS and CDR2 SASEGT. V shed 4 bases and J shed 2 bases, with 17 bases lying between them. CDR3 length equals 16 residues. Here the CDR3 reads CASSGLLTGTNTEAFF. DNA of the CDR3: TGTGCCAGCAGTGGCTTGTTGACAGGCACTAACACTGAAGCTTTCTTT.

This clonotype was seen many times. CDR3 nucleotides: TGCAGTGCCGCGGGGGAGGTAAACATTCAGTACTTC. It yields the protein CSAAGEVNIQYF. The rearrangement links TRBV20-1 to TRBJ2-4, with 7 bases lining up with TRBD2. This CDR3 region has 12 residues. The J segment lost 6 bases and the V segment lost 6 bases, leaving 5 bases of the junction unmatched. The germline V gene has CDR1 DFQATT and CDR2 SNEGSKA (reference sequence).

The rearrangement links TRBV12-3 or TRBV12-4 to TRBJ1-2; D ambiguous. This CDR3 spans 13 amino acids. The V end was cut by 3 bases, the J end by 8 bases, with 13 bases between. DNA for the CDR3: TGTGCCAGCAGTTTCCGTGTTTTGTTGGGCTACACCTTC. Protein product: CASSFRVLLGYTF.

This chain uses TRBV2 with TRBJ1-1; D is perhaps TRBD1 (5 bases). Trimming took off 6 bases at V and 7 bases at J, with 18 bases between the two ends. Germline V CDR1 and CDR2: SNHLY, FYNNEI. This CDR3 is 14 amino acids long. The CDR3 nucleotides are TGTGCCAGCAGGCCCTTTTCGTCGACAGATGAAGCTTTCTTT. It yields the protein CASRPFSSTDEAFF.

This clonotype was recorded at least ten times. The chain employs TRBV7-9 and TRBJ2-3, with 9 bases aligning to TRBD2. The CDR3 is 16 residues long. The germline V gene encodes CDR1 SEHNR and CDR2 FQNEAQ (reference sequence). Losses at the gene ends were 5 bases for V and 4 bases for J; bases not matched to a gene: 10. As DNA, the CDR3 is TGTGCCAGCAGCGCGCTAGCGGGGATCGTCGCAGATACGCAGTATTTT. Its translation: CASSALAGIVADTQYF. The entire variable domain, with the rest obtained from reference TRBV7-9 and TRBJ2-3, is as follows: DTGVSQNPRHKITKRGQNVTFRCDPISEHNRLYWYRQTLGQGPEFLTYFQNEAQLEKSRLLSDRFSAERPKGSFSTLEIQRTEQGDSAMYLCASSALAGIVADTQYFGPGTRLTVL.

The CDR3 nucleotides are TGCAGTGCTAGACCCCGGTTGAGGACAGGGAGTTACGAGCAGTACTTC. The encoded protein is CSARPRLRTGSYEQYF. V is TRBV20-1 and J is TRBJ2-7; TRBD1 matches 8 bases. This CDR3 has 16 amino acids. Looked up from germline, CDR1 is DFQATT and CDR2 is SNEGSKA (reference sequence). With V trimmed by 2 bases and J by 4 bases, 13 bases remained unmatched.

The chain employs TRBV4-3 and TRBJ2-3; 7 nucleotides line up with TRBD2. Trimming cost V 1 base and J 4 bases; bases outside gene matches: 8. CDR1 and CDR2 (germline): LGHNA, YSLEER. The CDR3 is 16 residues long. The CDR3 DNA reads TGCGCCAGCAGCCAAGCGGGCGGGAGAGTTCCAGATACGCAGTATTTT. Encoded protein: CASSQAGGRVPDTQYF.

The chain recombines TRBV11-2 with TRBJ2-7, with D unclear. CDR3 length: 13 residues. CDR1 is SGHAT, CDR2 FQNNGV, per germline. V was trimmed by 6 bases and J by 3 bases, leaving 12 bases between them. CDR3 nucleotide sequence: TGTGCCAGCAGTCAACATTCAGACTACGAGCAGTACTTC. Amino acid sequence: CASSQHSDYEQYF.

The V gene is TRBV6-1, the J gene TRBJ2-7; possibly TRBD1 or TRBD2 for D (5 bases each). V was cut by 6 bases and J by 2 bases, with 14 bases left in between. Germline V CDR1 and CDR2: MNHNS, SASEGT. The CDR3 has 14 amino acids. The CDR3 loop is CASRDRDGPYEQYF. Here the CDR3 DNA reads TGTGCCAGCAGAGACCGGGACGGTCCCTACGAGCAGTACTTC.

This clonotype was found a few times. The chain carries TRBV7-9 and TRBJ2-7, with unresolved D. The CDR3 consists of 14 residues. Germline V gene data show CDR1 as SEHNR and CDR2 as FQNEAQ (reference sequence). The V end was cut by 6 bases, the J end by 2 bases, with 14 bases between. In DNA, the CDR3 is TGTGCCAGCAGTCCTGTCTCCCGGACCTACGAGCAGTACTTC. This sequence encodes CASSPVSRTYEQYF.

The V and J genes are TRBV30 and TRBJ2-3, with no clear D. Germline V lookup: CDR1 GTSNPN, CDR2 SVGIG (reference sequence). V was trimmed by 2 bases and J by 4 bases, leaving 13 bases between them. The CDR3 spans 14 residues. Here the CDR3 reads CAWSPADRADTQYF. DNA for the CDR3: TGTGCCTGGAGTCCCGCCGACCGGGCAGATACGCAGTATTTT.

This sequence joins TRBV5-1 and TRBJ2-5, with no clear D. This CDR3 has 14 residues. Germline V gene lookup returns CDR1 SGHRS and CDR2 YFSETQ. Trimming cost V 0 bases and J 2 bases, with 8 bases left between them. The CDR3 protein is CASSLAFRQETQYF. In nucleotides, the CDR3 is TGCGCCAGCAGCTTGGCGTTCAGGCAAGAGACCCAGTACTTC.

This clonotype has only a few counts. The CDR3 bases are TGTGCCAGCAGCTTTGAGCTCTGGCGCAGGGAGTTCTTC. Protein: CASSFELWRREFF. The chain uses TRBV7-2 and TRBJ2-1; perhaps TRBD1 as D (5 bases). The CDR3 length is 13 residues. V shed 3 bases and J shed 14 bases, with 17 bases lying between them. Germline assignment: CDR1 SGHTA and CDR2 FQGNSA.

This chain connects TRBV6-5 to TRBJ2-6, with D uncertain. Germline CDR1 and CDR2: MNHEY and SVGAGI. CDR3 length: 15 amino acids. V shed 2 bases and J shed 1 base, with 6 bases lying between them. DNA of the CDR3: TGTGCCAGCAGTTACGTATCATCTGGGGCCAACGTCCTGACTTTC. Protein sequence: CASSYVSSGANVLTF.

The chain is built from TRBV6-5 and TRBJ1-1; the D is unclear. The CDR3 has 14 residues. V gave up 4 bases and J gave up 1 base, with 10 bases separating them. Looked up from germline, CDR1 is MNHEY and CDR2 is SVGAGI. Here the CDR3 reads CASSWAVANTEAFF. CDR3 coding DNA: TGTGCCAGCAGTTGGGCAGTAGCGAACACTGAAGCTTTCTTT.

A few counts support this clonotype. The V gene is TRBV5-6, the J gene TRBJ1-5; 9 nucleotides line up with TRBD1. The length of the CDR3 is 14 residues. Per the germline V gene, CDR1 is SGHDT and CDR2 is YYEEEE. The ends lost 4 bases at V and 6 bases at J; junction bases unmatched: 5. The CDR3 here is CASSRQGELQPQHF. The CDR3 nucleotides are TGTGCCAGCAGCAGACAGGGGGAGCTTCAGCCCCAGCATTTT.